This entry describes one T cell receptor beta chain. Its antigen is not identified. This record belongs to a study of radiation and T cells in renal cell carcinoma. Germline V gene lookup returns CDR1 WSHSY and CDR2 SAAADI. The CDR3 is 13 residues long. V was shortened by 0 bases and J by 7 bases, with 4 bases between the two germline ends. Time point noted: blood 2 weeks post-SBRT. Indicated treatment: 15 Gy SBRT to primary tumor, nephrectomy 4 weeks later. After SBRT, blood was collected at 2 and 4 weeks, plus baseline. Study-wide results and caveats: Without pretreatment biopsies, baseline tumor clonotype presence was undetermined. Top tumor clonotypes rose in blood 2 weeks post-radiation, then contracted.

Repertoires were generated with immunoSEQ multiplex PCR, while TCRdb's copy carries only in-frame clones and drops some. The sample contains about 120,000 clones, 81% of which appear only once. The sequencing used blood, collected from a patient whose treatment included radiotherapy and nephrectomy. The TCR sequence derives from a man in his fifties with renal cell carcinoma. V and J are TRBV10-2 and TRBJ1-6, with unresolved D. CDR3 protein: CASSESRNSPLHF. The CDR3 DNA is TGCGCCAGCAGTGAGTCCAGAAATTCACCCCTCCACTTT.